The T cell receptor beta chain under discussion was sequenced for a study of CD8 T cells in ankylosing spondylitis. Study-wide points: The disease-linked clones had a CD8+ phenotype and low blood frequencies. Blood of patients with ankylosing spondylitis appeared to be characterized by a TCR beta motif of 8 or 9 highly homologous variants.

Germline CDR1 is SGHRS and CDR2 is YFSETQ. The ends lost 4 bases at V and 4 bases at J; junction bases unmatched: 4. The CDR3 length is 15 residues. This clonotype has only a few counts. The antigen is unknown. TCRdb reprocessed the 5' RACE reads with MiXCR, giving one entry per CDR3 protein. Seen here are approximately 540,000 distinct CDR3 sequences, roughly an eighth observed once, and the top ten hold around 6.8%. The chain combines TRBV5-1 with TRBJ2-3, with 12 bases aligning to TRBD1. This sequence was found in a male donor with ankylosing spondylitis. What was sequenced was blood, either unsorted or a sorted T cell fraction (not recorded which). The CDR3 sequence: CASSGTGGWSDTQYF. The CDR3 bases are TGCGCCAGCAGCGGGACAGGGGGCTGGTCAGATACGCAGTATTTT.